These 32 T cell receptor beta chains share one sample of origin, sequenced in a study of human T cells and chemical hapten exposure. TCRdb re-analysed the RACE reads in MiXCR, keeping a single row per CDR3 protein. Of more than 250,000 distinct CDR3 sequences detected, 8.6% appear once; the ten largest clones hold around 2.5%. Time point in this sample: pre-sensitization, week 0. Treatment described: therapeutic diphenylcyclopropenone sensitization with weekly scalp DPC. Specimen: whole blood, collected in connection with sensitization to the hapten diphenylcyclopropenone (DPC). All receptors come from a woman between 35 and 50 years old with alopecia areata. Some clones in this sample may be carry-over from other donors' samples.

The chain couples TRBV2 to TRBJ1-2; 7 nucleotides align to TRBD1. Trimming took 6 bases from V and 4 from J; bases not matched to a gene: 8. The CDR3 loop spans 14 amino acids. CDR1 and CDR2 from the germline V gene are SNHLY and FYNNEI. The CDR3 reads CASRREGTVYGYTF. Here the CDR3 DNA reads TGTGCCAGCAGACGCGAAGGGACAGTCTATGGCTACACCTTC.

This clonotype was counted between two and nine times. The CDR3 protein is CSADRTGGSTGELFF. Here the CDR3 DNA reads TGCAGTGCCGACAGGACAGGGGGATCCACCGGGGAGCTGTTTTTT. V and J are TRBV20-1 and TRBJ2-2; the match to TRBD1 covers 10 bases. Germline CDR1 is DFQATT and CDR2 is SNEGSKA (reference sequence). The CDR3 has 15 residues. Losses at the gene ends were 6 bases for V and 4 bases for J; bases not matched to a gene: 8.

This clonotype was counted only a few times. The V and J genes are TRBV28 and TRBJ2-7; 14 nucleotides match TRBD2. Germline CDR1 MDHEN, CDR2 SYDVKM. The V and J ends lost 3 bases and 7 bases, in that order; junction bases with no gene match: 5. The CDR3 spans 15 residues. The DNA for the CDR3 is TGTGCCAGCAGTTTGTGGACTAGCGGGAGGTATGAGCAGTACTTC. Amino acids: CASSLWTSGRYEQYF.

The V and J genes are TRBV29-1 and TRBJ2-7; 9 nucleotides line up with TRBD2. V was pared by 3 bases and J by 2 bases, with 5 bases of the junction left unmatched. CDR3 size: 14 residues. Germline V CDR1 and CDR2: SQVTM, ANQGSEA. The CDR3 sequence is CSVDTGTSTYEQYF. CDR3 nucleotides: TGCAGCGTTGACACCGGGACTAGCACCTACGAGCAGTACTTC.

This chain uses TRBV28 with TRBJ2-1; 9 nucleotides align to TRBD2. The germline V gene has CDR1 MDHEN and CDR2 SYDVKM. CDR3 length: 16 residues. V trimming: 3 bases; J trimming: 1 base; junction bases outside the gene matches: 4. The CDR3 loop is CASSLSAGGSYNEQFF. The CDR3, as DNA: TGTGCCAGCAGTTTGTCGGCGGGAGGGTCCTACAATGAGCAGTTCTTC.

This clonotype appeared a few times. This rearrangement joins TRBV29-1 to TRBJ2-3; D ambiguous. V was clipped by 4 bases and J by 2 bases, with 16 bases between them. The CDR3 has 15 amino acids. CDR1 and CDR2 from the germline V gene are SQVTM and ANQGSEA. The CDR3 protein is CSVVGSLFSTDTQYF. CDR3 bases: TGCAGCGTTGTGGGCAGCCTCTTCTCCACAGATACGCAGTATTTT.

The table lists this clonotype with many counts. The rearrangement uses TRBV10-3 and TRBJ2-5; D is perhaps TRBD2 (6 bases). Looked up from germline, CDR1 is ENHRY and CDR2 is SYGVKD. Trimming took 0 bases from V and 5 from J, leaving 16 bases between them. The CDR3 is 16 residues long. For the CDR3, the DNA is TGTGCCATCAGTGAGTCCGCTAGCGCGGTTGGGGAGACCCAGTACTTC. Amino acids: CAISESASAVGETQYF.

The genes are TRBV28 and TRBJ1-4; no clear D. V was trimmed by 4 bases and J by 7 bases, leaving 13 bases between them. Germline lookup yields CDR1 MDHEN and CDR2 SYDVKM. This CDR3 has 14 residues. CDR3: CASSSPGSTEKLFF. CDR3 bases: TGTGCCAGCAGTTCTCCGGGGAGTACTGAAAAACTGTTTTTT.

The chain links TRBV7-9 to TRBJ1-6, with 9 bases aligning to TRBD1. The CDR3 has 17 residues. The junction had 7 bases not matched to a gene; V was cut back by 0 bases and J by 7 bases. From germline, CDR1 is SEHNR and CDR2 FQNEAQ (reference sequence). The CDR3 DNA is TGTGCCAGCAGCTTAGCGCGGGACAGGGTGCGCAATTCACCCCTCCACTTT. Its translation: CASSLARDRVRNSPLHF.

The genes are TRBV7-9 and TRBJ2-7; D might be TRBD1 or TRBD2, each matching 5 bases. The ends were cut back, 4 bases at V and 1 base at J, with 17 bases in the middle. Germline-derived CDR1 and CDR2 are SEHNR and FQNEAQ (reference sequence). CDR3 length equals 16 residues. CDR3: CASSSGATGTSYEQYF. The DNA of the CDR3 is TGTGCCAGCAGCTCCGGCGCCACCGGGACGTCCTACGAGCAGTACTTC.

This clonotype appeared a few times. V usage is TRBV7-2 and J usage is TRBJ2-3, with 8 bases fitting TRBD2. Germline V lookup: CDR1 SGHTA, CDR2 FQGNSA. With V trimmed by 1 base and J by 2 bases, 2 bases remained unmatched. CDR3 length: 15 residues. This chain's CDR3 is CASSLGGRTTDTQYF. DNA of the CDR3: TGTGCCAGCAGCTTAGGCGGGAGGACCACAGATACGCAGTATTTT.

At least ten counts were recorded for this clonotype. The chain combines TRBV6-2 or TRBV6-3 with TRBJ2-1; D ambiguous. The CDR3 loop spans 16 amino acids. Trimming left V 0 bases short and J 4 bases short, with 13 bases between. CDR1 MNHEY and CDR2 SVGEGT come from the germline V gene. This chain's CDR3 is CASSYSTISRYNEQFF. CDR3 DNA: TGTGCCAGCAGTTACTCGACCATCAGTAGATACAATGAGCAGTTCTTC.

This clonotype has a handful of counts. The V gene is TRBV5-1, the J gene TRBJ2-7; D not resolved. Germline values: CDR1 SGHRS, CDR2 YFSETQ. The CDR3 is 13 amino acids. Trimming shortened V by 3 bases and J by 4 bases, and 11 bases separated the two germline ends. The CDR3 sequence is CASSSTLGYEQYF. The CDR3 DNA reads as TGCGCCAGCAGCTCCACCTTGGGATACGAGCAGTACTTC.

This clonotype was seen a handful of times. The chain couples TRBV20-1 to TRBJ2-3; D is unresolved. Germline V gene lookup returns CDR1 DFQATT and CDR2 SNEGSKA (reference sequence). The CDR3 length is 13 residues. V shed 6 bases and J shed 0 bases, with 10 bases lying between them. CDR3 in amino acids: CSADVLSTDTQYF. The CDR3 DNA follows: TGCAGTGCCGACGTCTTAAGCACAGATACGCAGTATTTT.

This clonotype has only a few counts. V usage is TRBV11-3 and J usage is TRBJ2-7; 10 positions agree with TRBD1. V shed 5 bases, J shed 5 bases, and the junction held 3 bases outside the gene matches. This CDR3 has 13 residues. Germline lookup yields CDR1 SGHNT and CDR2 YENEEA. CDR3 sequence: CASSPTGGDEQYF. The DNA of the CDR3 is TGTGCCAGCAGCCCGACAGGGGGCGACGAGCAGTACTTC.

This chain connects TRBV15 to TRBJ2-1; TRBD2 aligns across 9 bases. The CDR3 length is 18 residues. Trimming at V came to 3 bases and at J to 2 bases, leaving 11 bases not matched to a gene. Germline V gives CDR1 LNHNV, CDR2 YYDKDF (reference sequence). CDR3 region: CATSSLGSGRGTYNEQFF. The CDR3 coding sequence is TGTGCCACCAGCAGCCTGGGTAGCGGGAGAGGGACCTACAATGAGCAGTTCTTC. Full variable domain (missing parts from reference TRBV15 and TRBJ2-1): DAMVIQNPRYQVTQFGKPVTLSCSQTLNHNVMYWYQQKSSQAPKLLFHYYDKDFNNEADTPDNFQSRRPNTSFCFLDIRSPGLGDTAMYLCATSSLGSGRGTYNEQFFGPGTRLTVL.

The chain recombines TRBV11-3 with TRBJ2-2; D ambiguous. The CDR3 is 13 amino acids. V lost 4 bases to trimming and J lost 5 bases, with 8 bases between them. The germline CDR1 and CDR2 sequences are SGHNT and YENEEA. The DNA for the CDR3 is TGTGCCAGCAGCTGGGTTCAAACCGGGGAGCTGTTTTTT. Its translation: CASSWVQTGELFF.

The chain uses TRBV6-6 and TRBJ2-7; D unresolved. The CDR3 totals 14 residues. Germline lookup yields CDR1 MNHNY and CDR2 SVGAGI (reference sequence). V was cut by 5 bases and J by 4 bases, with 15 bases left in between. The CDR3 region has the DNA TGTGCCAGCAGTGAAGTACGAATTGGTTACGAGCAGTACTTC. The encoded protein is CASSEVRIGYEQYF.

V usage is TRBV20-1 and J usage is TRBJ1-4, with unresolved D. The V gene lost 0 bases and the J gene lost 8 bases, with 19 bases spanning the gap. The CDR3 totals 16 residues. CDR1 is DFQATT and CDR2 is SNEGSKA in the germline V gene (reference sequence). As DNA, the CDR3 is TGCAGTGCTAGAGATCCTGTGGGCTTTTGGGGAGAAAAACTGTTTTTT. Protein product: CSARDPVGFWGEKLFF.

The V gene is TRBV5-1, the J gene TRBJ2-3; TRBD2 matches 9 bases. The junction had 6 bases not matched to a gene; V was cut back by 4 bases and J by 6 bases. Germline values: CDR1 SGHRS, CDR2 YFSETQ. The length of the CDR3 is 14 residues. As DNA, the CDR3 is TGCGCCAGCAGCATAGGACTAGCGTGGGATACGCAGTATTTT. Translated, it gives CASSIGLAWDTQYF.

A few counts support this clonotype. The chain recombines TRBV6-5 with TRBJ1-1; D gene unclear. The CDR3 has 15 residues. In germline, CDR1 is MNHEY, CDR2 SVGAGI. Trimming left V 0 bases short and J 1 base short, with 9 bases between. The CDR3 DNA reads TGTGCCAGCAGTTACTCTACGGCACAGAACACTGAAGCTTTCTTT. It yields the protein CASSYSTAQNTEAFF.

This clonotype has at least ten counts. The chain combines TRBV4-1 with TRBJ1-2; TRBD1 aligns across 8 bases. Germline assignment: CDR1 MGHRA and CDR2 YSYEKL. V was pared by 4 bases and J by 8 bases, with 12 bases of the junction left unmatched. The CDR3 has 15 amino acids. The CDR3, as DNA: TGCGCCAGCAGCCCCGGACAGGGCCTGGGGCAAGGCTACACCTTC. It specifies CASSPGQGLGQGYTF.

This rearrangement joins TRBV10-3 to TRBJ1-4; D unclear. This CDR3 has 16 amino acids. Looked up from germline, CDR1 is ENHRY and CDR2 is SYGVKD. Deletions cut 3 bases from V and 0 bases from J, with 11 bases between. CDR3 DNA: TGTGCCATCAGTGATTTGGCGTCTGCAACTAATGAAAAACTGTTTTTT. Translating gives CAISDLASATNEKLFF.

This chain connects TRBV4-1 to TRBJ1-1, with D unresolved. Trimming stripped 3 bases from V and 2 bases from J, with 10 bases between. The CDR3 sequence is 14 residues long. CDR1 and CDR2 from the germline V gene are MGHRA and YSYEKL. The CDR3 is CASSQQEGNTEAFF. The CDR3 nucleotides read TGCGCCAGCAGCCAGCAGGAAGGTAACACTGAAGCTTTCTTT.

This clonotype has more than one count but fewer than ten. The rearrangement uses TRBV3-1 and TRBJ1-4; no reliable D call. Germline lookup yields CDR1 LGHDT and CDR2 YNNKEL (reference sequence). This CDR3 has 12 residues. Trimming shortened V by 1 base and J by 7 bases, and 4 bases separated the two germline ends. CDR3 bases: TGTGCCAGCAGCCAAGTGATTGAAAAACTGTTTTTT. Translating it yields CASSQVIEKLFF.

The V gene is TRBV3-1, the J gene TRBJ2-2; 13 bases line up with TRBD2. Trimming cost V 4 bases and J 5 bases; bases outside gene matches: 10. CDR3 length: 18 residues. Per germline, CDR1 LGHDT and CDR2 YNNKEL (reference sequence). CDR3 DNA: TGTGCCAGCAGCCTCCTCCCCGGGACTAGCGGGGCTACCGGGGAGCTGTTTTTT. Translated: CASSLLPGTSGATGELFF.

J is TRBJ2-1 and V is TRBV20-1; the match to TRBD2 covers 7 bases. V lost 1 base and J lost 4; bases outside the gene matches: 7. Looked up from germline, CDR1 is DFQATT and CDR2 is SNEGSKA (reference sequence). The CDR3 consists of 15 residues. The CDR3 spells CSARVAGLRYNEQFF. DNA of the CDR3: TGCAGTGCTAGAGTGGCGGGACTAAGATACAATGAGCAGTTCTTC.

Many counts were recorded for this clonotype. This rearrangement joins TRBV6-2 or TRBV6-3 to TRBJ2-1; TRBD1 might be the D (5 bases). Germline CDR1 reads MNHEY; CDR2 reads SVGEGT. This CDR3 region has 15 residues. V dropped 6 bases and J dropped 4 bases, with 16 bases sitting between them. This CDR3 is CASSKDTLAYNEQFF. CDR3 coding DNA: TGTGCCAGCAGCAAGGACACGCTTGCATACAATGAGCAGTTCTTC.

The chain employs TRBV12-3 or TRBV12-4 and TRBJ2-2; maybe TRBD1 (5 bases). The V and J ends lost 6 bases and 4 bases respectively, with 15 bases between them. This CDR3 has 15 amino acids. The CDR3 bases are TGTGCCAGCAGGGGCAGGGCAGGGCGCACCGGGGAGCTGTTTTTT. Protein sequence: CASRGRAGRTGELFF.

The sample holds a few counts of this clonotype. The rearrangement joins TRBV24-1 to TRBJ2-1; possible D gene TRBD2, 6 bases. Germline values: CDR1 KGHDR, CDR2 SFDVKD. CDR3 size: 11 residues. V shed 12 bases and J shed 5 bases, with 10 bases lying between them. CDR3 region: CASGLHNEQFF. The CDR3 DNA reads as TGTGCCTCGGGACTCCACAATGAGCAGTTCTTC.

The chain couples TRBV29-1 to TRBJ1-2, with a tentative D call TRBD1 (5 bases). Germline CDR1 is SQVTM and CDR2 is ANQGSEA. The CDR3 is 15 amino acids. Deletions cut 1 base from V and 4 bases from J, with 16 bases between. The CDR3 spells CSVEGKGRVPYGYTF. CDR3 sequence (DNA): TGCAGCGTTGAAGGCAAGGGCAGGGTACCCTATGGCTACACCTTC.

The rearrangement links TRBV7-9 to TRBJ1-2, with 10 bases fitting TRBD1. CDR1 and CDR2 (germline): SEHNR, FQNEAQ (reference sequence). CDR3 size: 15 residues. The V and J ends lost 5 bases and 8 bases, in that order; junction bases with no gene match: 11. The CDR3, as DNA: TGTGCCAGCAGCCCCGCTGGGAGGACAGGGGGAGGCTACACCTTC. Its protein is CASSPAGRTGGGYTF.